This entry lists 18 T cell receptor beta chains sequenced from one sample in a study of OX40 agonist ivuxolimab in advanced cancers. TCRdb's copy holds only in-frame clones and misses some; the assay was immunoSEQ multiplex PCR. Of about 89,000 clones listed, around 94% are singletons. The starting material was CD4+ or CD8+ T cells sorted from blood, obtained in a trial of the OX40 agonist ivuxolimab. All receptors derive from an adult with an advanced solid tumor such as melanoma, head and neck, liver or kidney cancer.

This clone has a single count. The V call is TRBV13, the J call TRBJ1-6, with 8 bases identical to TRBD1. Germline loops: CDR1 PRHDT, CDR2 FYEKMQ (reference sequence). The CDR3 totals 13 residues. The V segment lost 3 bases and the J segment 10 bases; nucleotides outside the gene matches: 2. CDR3 bases: TGTGCCAGCAGCTTGACAGGGGACTCACCCCTCCACTTT. Protein sequence: CASSLTGDSPLHF.

This clone was observed once. This rearrangement joins TRBV9 to TRBJ2-7; TRBD1 might be the D (6 bases). V was cut by 4 bases and J by 0 bases, with 17 bases left in between. This CDR3 has 16 amino acids. Germline V gene data show CDR1 as SGDLS and CDR2 as YYNGEE. As DNA, the CDR3 is TGTGCCAGCAGCCCCACGGGACACCAGAGCTCCTACGAGCAGTACTTC. This translates into CASSPTGHQSSYEQYF.

The gene calls are TRBV4-2 and TRBJ1-4; no clear D gene. The ends were cut back, 3 bases at V and 3 bases at J, with 14 bases in the middle. The CDR3 extends over 16 amino acids. Germline V gene sequence: CDR1 LGHNA, CDR2 YNFKEQ. The DNA for the CDR3 is TGTGCCAGCAGCCAGGCCCCTCTTCGGGCTAATGAAAAACTGTTTTTT. Protein: CASSQAPLRANEKLFF.

This sequence joins TRBV5-1 and TRBJ2-3; D may match TRBD1 or TRBD2 (5 bases each). The CDR3 is 13 amino acids. V shed 5 bases and J shed 2 bases, with 9 bases lying between them. Per the germline V gene, CDR1 is SGHRS and CDR2 is YFSETQ. CDR3 DNA sequence: TGCGCCAGCAGGTTCGGGACCACAGATACGCAGTATTTT. This translates into CASRFGTTDTQYF.

The J gene is TRBJ1-2, the V gene TRBV6-1, with 7 positions matching TRBD1. CDR3 size: 15 residues. V lost 2 bases, J lost 5 bases, and 8 bases stayed unmatched. Germline lookup yields CDR1 MNHNS and CDR2 SASEGT. CDR3 region: CASSELGDSSYGYTF. Here the CDR3 DNA reads TGTGCCAGCAGTGAACTGGGGGACAGCTCATATGGCTACACCTTC.

The chain links TRBV7-3 to TRBJ1-6; 7 bases agree with TRBD1. This CDR3 is built from 14 residues. Per germline, CDR1 SGHTA and CDR2 FQGTGA. Trimming took 3 bases from V and 10 from J; bases not matched to a gene: 6. The CDR3 loop reads CASSFRDRGSPLHF. CDR3 DNA sequence: TGTGCCAGCAGCTTCCGGGACAGAGGGTCACCCCTCCACTTT.

This rearrangement joins TRBV12-5 to TRBJ1-2, with D maybe TRBD1 (6 bases). The CDR3 has 15 amino acids. With 2 bases removed from V and 3 bases from J, the gap between germline ends came to 13 bases. Per germline, CDR1 LGHNT and CDR2 FRNRAP. CDR3 in DNA: TGTGCTAGTGGTTTGCCACGGGACACGGACTATGGCTACACCTTC. It encodes CASGLPRDTDYGYTF.

The chain employs TRBV28 and TRBJ1-5; the D gene is possibly TRBD1 (5 bases). CDR1 is MDHEN and CDR2 is SYDVKM in the germline V gene. Trimming cost V 6 bases and J 9 bases, with 12 bases left between them. CDR3 size: 12 residues. CDR3 region: CASRGPGGPQHF. In nucleotides, the CDR3 is TGTGCCAGCAGGGGGCCTGGGGGGCCCCAGCATTTT.

This rearrangement joins TRBV4-3 to TRBJ1-2; TRBD1 agrees at 9 bases. This CDR3 contains 17 residues. Germline lookup yields CDR1 LGHNA and CDR2 YSLEER. Germline trimming cut 0 bases from V and 6 bases from J; bases unmatched to any gene: 11. CDR3 amino acids: CASSQDPGGQGLNGYTF. CDR3 coding DNA: TGCGCCAGCAGCCAAGATCCTGGGGGACAGGGTCTGAATGGCTACACCTTC.

The rearrangement joins TRBV5-4 to TRBJ1-2; possibly TRBD1 for D (6 bases). Trimming pared 3 bases from V and 5 bases from J, leaving 17 bases between. The CDR3 sequence is 15 residues long. Germline CDR1 is SGHNT and CDR2 is YYREEE (reference sequence). The CDR3 region is CASSSREQGPYGYTF. The CDR3 bases are TGTGCCAGCAGCTCCCGGGAACAGGGACCATATGGCTACACCTTC.

J is TRBJ2-1 and V is TRBV4-3, with a possible D match to TRBD2 (5 bases). The CDR3 has 16 residues. Germline-derived CDR1 and CDR2 are LGHNA and YSLEER. Trimming took 0 bases from V and 2 from J, leaving 11 bases between them. The CDR3 nucleotides read TGCGCCAGCAGCCAAGATGCGGGCGGTACCTACAATGAGCAGTTCTTC. This codes for CASSQDAGGTYNEQFF.

The chain is built from TRBV30 and TRBJ2-7, with D tentatively TRBD2 (5 bases). The CDR3 spans 13 residues. Germline CDR1 is GTSNPN and CDR2 is SVGIG (reference sequence). The V end was cut by 4 bases, the J end by 2 bases, with 12 bases between. This chain's CDR3 is CAWTQGGPYEQYF. CDR3 nucleotides: TGTGCCTGGACTCAAGGAGGCCCCTACGAGCAGTACTTC.

The gene calls are TRBV19 and TRBJ2-3; D assignment may be TRBD1 or TRBD2 (6 bases each). The CDR3 is 16 residues long. V was pared by 5 bases and J by 2 bases, with 17 bases between. Germline lookup yields CDR1 LNHDA and CDR2 SQIVND (reference sequence). The CDR3 region has the DNA TGTGCCAGTAGTCCCGCCAAGAGGGGGGTCACAGATACGCAGTATTTT. It is translated as CASSPAKRGVTDTQYF.

The V call is TRBV7-3, the J call TRBJ2-3; D gene uncertain. The CDR3 spans 13 residues. CDR1 is SGHTA and CDR2 is FQGTGA in the germline V gene. The V end lost 3 bases, the J end lost 1 base, and 5 bases lay between the germline ends. CDR3 residues: CASSFGRTDTQYF. Here the CDR3 DNA reads TGTGCCAGCAGCTTCGGACGCACAGATACGCAGTATTTT.

This chain joins TRBV29-1 and TRBJ2-3; D gene ambiguous. Germline V lookup: CDR1 SQVTM, CDR2 ANQGSEA. The CDR3 length is 13 residues. V lost 4 bases and J lost 2, with 10 bases in between. The CDR3 bases are TGCAGCGTTGTTCGGCTTCTCACAGATACGCAGTATTTT. It translates to CSVVRLLTDTQYF.

V gene TRBV4-3 combines with J gene TRBJ2-7; TRBD1 aligns across 9 bases. Germline CDR1 and CDR2: LGHNA and YSLEER. The CDR3 has 15 residues. Trimming removed 1 base from V and 5 bases from J; junction bases left unmatched: 6. CDR3 nucleotides: TGCGCCAGCAGCCAAGCCTGGACAGGGGCCCACGAGCAGTACTTC. Translating gives CASSQAWTGAHEQYF.

The V gene is TRBV5-1, the J gene TRBJ2-2; D might be TRBD2 (6 bases). V gave up 1 base and J gave up 5 bases, with 12 bases separating them. In germline, CDR1 is SGHRS, CDR2 YFSETQ. The CDR3 has 15 residues. Here the CDR3 reads CASSLTSAGTGELFF. The CDR3 bases are TGCGCCAGCAGCTTGACGTCGGCGGGAACCGGGGAGCTGTTTTTT. The complete variable domain, with remaining parts taken from reference TRBV5-1 and TRBJ2-2, reads KAGVTQTPRYLIKTRGQQVTLSCSPISGHRSVSWYQQTPGQGLQFLFEYFSETQRNKGNFPGRFSGRQFSNSRSEMNVSTLELGDSALYLCASSLTSAGTGELFFGEGSRLTVL.

The chain couples TRBV9 to TRBJ2-1, with TRBD1 matching 7 bases. This CDR3 has 15 amino acids. After removal of 4 bases from V and 0 bases from J, the junction contained 4 bases not matched to a gene. The germline V gene has CDR1 SGDLS and CDR2 YYNGEE. The CDR3 DNA sequence: TGTGCCAGCAGCAGACAGGGCAGCTCCTACAATGAGCAGTTCTTC. Amino acid sequence: CASSRQGSSYNEQFF.